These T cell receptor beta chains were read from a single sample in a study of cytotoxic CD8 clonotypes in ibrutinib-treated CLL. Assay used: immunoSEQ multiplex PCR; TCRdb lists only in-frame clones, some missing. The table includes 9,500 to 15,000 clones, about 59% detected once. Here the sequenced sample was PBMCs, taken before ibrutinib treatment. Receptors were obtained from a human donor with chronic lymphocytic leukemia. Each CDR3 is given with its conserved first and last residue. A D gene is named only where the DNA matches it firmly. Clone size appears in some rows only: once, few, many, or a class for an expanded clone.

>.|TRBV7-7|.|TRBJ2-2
CASSLGGTAGELFF
TGTGCTAGCAGCTTAGGTGGGACTGCCGGGGAGCTGTTTTTT
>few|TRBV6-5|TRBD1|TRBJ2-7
CASSSLTGSYEQYF
TGTGCCAGCAGTTCGCTGACAGGGTCCTACGAGCAGTACTTC
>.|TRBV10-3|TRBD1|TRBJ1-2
CAISVAGGGGNYGYTF
TGTGCCATCAGTGTCGCAGGGGGCGGGGGTAACTATGGCTACACCTTC
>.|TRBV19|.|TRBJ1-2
CASSIDDSGIDGYTF
TGTGCCAGTAGTATAGATGATTCAGGGATCGATGGCTACACCTTC
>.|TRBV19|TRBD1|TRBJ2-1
CATNPGQSSYNEQFF
TGTGCCACCAACCCGGGACAGAGCTCCTACAATGAGCAGTTCTTC
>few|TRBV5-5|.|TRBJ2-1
CASSSPGGSNNEQFF
TGTGCCAGCAGCTCCCCCGGGGGTAGTAACAATGAGCAGTTCTTC
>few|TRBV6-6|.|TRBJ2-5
CASSSSSRSETQYF
TGTGCCAGCAGTTCCTCGTCCAGGTCAGAGACCCAGTACTTC
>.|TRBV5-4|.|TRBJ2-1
CASSLDSLNEQFF
TGTGCCAGCAGCTTGGACAGTCTTAATGAGCAGTTCTTC
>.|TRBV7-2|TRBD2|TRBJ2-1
CASSPTRTRNNEQFF
TGTGCCAGCAGCCCAACCAGGACTAGAAACAATGAGCAGTTCTTC
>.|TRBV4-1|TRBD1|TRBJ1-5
CASSQRTGGGQPQHF
TGCGCCAGCAGCCAACGGACAGGGGGAGGTCAGCCCCAGCATTTT
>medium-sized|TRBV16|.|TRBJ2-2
CASSQRSTGELFF
TGTGCCAGCAGCCAAAGGAGCACCGGGGAGCTGTTTTTT
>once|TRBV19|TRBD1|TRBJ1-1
CASSIRGTGVGMNTEAFF
TGTGCCAGTAGTATAAGGGGGACAGGGGTCGGGATGAACACTGAAGCTTTCTTT
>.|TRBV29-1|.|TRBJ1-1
CSVRRDSNTEAFF
TGCAGCGTTAGAAGGGACTCGAACACTGAAGCTTTCTTT
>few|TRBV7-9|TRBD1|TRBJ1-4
CASSLGTGFHEKLFF
TGTGCCAGCAGCTTAGGGACAGGGTTCCATGAAAAACTGTTTTTT
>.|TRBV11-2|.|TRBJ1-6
CASSLGLESPLHF
TGTGCCAGCAGCTTAGGATTGGAATCACCCCTCCACTTT
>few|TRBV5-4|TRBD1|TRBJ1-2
CASSLEDRGYGYTF
TGTGCCAGCAGCTTGGAGGACAGGGGCTATGGCTACACCTTC
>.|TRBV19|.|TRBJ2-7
CASSIDPRGPTYEQYF
TGTGCCAGTAGTATAGATCCCCGGGGGCCAACCTACGAGCAGTACTTC
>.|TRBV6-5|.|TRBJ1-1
CASRSSLNTEAFF
TGTGCCAGCAGGAGTTCTTTGAACACTGAAGCTTTCTTT
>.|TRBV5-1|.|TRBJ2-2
CASSLGLAGQRELFF
TGCGCCAGCAGCTTGGGTCTTGCCGGACAGAGAGAGCTGTTTTTT
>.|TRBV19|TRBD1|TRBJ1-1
CASQPGTANTEAFF
TGTGCCAGCCAGCCCGGGACAGCGAACACTGAAGCTTTCTTT
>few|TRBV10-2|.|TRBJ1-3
CASSESNGNTIYF
TGCGCCAGCAGTGAGTCTAATGGAAACACCATATATTTT
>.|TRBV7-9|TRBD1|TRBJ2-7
CASSGDRLRDEQYF
TGTGCCAGCAGCGGGGACAGATTGAGAGACGAGCAGTACTTC
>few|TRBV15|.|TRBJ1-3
CATSRGTSSGNTIYF
TGTGCCACCAGCAGAGGGACGAGCTCTGGAAACACCATATATTTT
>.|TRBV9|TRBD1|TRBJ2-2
CASNRGPRATGELFF
TGTGCCAGCAACAGGGGGCCCCGGGCCACCGGGGAGCTGTTTTTT
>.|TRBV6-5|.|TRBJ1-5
CASSYGTPNSNQPQHF
TGTGCCAGCAGTTACGGCACTCCTAATAGCAATCAGCCCCAGCATTTT
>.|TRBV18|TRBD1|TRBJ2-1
CASSPSVGGTGGNEQFF
TGTGCCAGCTCACCCTCGGTCGGCGGGACAGGGGGCAATGAGCAGTTCTTC
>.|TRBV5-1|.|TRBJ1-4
CASSLLPGWGEKLFF
TGCGCCAGCAGCTTGCTCCCAGGGTGGGGTGAAAAACTGTTTTTT
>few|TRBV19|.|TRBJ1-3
CASSIGRGNTIYF
TGTGCCAGTAGTATCGGCAGGGGAAACACCATATATTTT
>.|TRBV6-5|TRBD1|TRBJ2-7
CAGRQGYEQYF
TGTGCCGGGCGACAGGGCTACGAGCAGTACTTC
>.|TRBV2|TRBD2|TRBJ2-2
CASIRERGANTGELFF
TGTGCCAGCATACGGGAGCGGGGGGCTAACACCGGGGAGCTGTTTTTT
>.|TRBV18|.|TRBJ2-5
CASSPPGGTETQYF
TGTGCCAGCTCACCACCAGGAGGGACAGAGACCCAGTACTTC
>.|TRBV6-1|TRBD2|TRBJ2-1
CASTRLAGGRDEQFF
TGTGCCAGCACACGACTAGCGGGGGGGAGGGATGAGCAGTTCTTC
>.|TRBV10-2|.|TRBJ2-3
CASSELVGADTQYF
TGCGCCAGCAGTGAGTTGGTAGGCGCAGATACGCAGTATTTT
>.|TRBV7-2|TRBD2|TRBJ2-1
CASTRLAGGQGNEQFF
TGTGCCAGCACCCGACTAGCGGGGGGGCAAGGAAATGAGCAGTTCTTC
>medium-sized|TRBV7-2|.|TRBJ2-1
CASSLGGGGGEQFF
TGTGCCAGCAGCTTAGGTGGCGGTGGTGGTGAGCAGTTCTTC
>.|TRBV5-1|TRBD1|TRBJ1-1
CASSLDGTGGHTEAFF
TGCGCCAGCAGCTTAGATGGGACAGGGGGCCACACTGAAGCTTTCTTT
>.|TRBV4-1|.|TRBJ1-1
CASSLRDPGDTEAFF
TGCGCCAGCAGCCTTCGGGACCCTGGAGACACTGAAGCTTTCTTT
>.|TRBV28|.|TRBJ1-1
CASSGPANTEAFF
TGTGCCAGCAGTGGTCCAGCGAACACTGAAGCTTTCTTT
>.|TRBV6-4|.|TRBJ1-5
CASSEGADHPSPNQPQHF
TGTGCCAGCAGTGAAGGAGCAGACCACCCAAGCCCCAATCAGCCCCAGCATTTT
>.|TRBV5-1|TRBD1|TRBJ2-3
CASSSDRGYADTQYF
TGCGCCAGCAGCTCGGACAGGGGATATGCAGATACGCAGTATTTT
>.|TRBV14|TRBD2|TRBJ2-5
CASSQRTSGGAPGETQYF
TGTGCCAGCAGCCAGCGGACTAGCGGGGGGGCCCCGGGGGAGACCCAGTACTTC
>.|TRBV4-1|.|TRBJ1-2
CASSQDGGGYEANYGYTF
TGCGCCAGCAGCCAAGACGGAGGTGGTTATGAAGCTAACTATGGCTACACCTTC
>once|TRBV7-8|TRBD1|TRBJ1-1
CASSSGQGLNTEAFF
TGTGCCAGCAGCTCGGGACAGGGCCTGAACACTGAAGCTTTCTTT
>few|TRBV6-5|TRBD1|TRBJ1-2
CASSTGQYYGYTF
TGTGCCAGCAGTACGGGACAGTACTATGGCTACACCTTC
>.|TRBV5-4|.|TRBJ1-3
CASSQRQGNPRNTIYF
TGTGCCAGCAGCCAACGGCAGGGTAATCCAAGAAACACCATATATTTT
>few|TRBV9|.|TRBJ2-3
CASSVGELWGEDTQYF
TGTGCCAGCAGCGTAGGGGAGTTATGGGGAGAAGATACGCAGTATTTT
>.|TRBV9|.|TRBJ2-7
CASSVYAGGSYEQYF
TGTGCCAGCAGCGTATATGCAGGAGGTTCCTACGAGCAGTACTTC
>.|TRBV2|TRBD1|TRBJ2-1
CASSPRDSSYNEQFF
TGTGCCAGCAGCCCCCGGGACAGCTCCTACAATGAGCAGTTCTTC
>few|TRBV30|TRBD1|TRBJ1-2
CAWRARDSYYGYTF
TGTGCCTGGAGGGCTAGGGACAGTTACTATGGCTACACCTTC
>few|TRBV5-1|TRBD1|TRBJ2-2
CASSPRTGTNTGELFF
TGCGCCAGCAGCCCCCGGACAGGGACGAACACCGGGGAGCTGTTTTTT
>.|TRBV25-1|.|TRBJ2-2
CASSLPNTGELFF
TGTGCCAGCAGTCTACCAAACACCGGGGAGCTGTTTTTT
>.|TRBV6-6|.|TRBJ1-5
CASSYGTLNQPQHF
TGTGCCAGCAGTTACGGGACACTTAATCAGCCCCAGCATTTT
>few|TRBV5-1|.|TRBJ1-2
CASSSDSGGYGYTF
TGCGCCAGCAGCTCCGATTCCGGCGGCTATGGCTACACCTTC
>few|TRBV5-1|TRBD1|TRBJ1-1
CASSPGQGAFF
TGCGCCAGCAGCCCCGGACAGGGAGCTTTCTTT